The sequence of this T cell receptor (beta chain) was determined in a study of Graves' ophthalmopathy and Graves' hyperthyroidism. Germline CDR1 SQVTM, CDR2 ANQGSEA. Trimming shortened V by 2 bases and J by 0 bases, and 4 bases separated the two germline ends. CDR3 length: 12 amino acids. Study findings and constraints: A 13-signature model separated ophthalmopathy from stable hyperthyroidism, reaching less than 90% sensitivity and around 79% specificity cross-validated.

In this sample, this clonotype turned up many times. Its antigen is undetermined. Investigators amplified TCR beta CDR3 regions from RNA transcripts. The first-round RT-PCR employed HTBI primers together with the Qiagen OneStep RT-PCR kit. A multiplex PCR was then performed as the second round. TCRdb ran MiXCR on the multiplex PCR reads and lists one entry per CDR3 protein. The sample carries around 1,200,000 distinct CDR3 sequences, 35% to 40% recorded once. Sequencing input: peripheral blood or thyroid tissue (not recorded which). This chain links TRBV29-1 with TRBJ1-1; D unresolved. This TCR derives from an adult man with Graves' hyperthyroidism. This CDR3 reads CSVEWLNTEAFF. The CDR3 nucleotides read TGCAGCGTTGAATGGTTGAACACTGAAGCTTTCTTT.